The sequence of this T cell receptor (beta chain) was determined in a study of cytomegalovirus exposure and HLA in healthy donors. This CDR3 comprises 15 residues. Germline V gene sequence: CDR1 SGHDT, CDR2 YYEEEE. The junction had 11 bases not matched to a gene; V was cut back by 4 bases and J by 5 bases. Everyone who donated was a healthy bone marrow donor. With regard to this clone: Its target is unknown.

The PCR made use of 60 Vbeta and 13 Jbeta primers. The repertoire was sequenced with immunoSEQ multiplex PCR; TCRdb's copy has only in-frame clones and lacks some. The data contain around 94,000 clones, more than 70% of them singletons. Overall study findings and caveats: Sequencing artifact likely explains a cluster of highly shared sequence variants. Earlier findings revealed that most TCR beta V segments proved productive either about 87% or about 30% of the time. In a later analysis, V- and J-gene trimming of beta chains associated with a DCLRE1C missense variant, replicated independently.

The clonotype originates from a woman aged 55 to 70 in good health and CMV-seropositive. Material: PBMCs. The genes are TRBV5-6 and TRBJ2-5, with 7 bases identical to TRBD1. CDR3 bases: TGTGCCAGCAGCGGCAGACAGGGCCCGGCGGAGACCCAGTACTTC. This encodes CASSGRQGPAETQYF.